Listed below are T cell receptor beta chains from one sample, sequenced in a study of post-analysis software for immune sequencing data. MiXCR, applied by TCRdb to the PCR reads, yields one record per CDR3 protein. The data contain about 760,000 distinct CDR3 sequences, about 32% of them singletons. The specimen sequenced was blood. These receptors were obtained from a girl aged 10 to 17 with multiple sclerosis. Both conserved end residues are part of each CDR3. Clone size is shown for a subset of rows, as once, few, many or a class of expanded clone.

>17|TRBJ2-3|TRBV12-3/TRBV12-4|few
CASRLRVLGGSTDTQYF
>13|TRBJ2-7|TRBV20-1|.
CSAGGLASYEQYF
>17|TRBJ2-1|TRBV29-1|few
CSVEGFSGRRAYGEQFF
>11|TRBJ1-2|TRBV6-1|few
CASNRQGGYTF
>15|TRBJ2-3|TRBV5-1|few
CASNRGLAGTDTQYF
>19|TRBJ2-7|TRBV10-2|few
CASSDPGLAGVRATYEQYF
>16|TRBJ2-3|TRBV7-2|few
CASSPPGLAGLYTQYF
>15|TRBJ1-2|TRBV7-2|.
CASSLGRVNQGGYTF
>18|TRBJ1-5|TRBV6-5|once
CASSYSAPLAWSNQPQHF
>14|TRBJ2-3|TRBV29-1|few
CSGKKGQDPDTQYF
>13|TRBJ2-3|TRBV29-1|many
CSSPARGADTQYF
>15|TRBJ1-6|TRBV7-8|.
CASSSQGTMNSPLHF
>13|TRBJ1-3|TRBV29-1|.
CSVEWTAGNTRYF
>14|TRBJ1-4|TRBV7-2|.
CASSLGHGNEKLFF
>15|TRBJ1-5|TRBV6-5|.
CASRKRGALNQPQHF
>13|TRBJ2-2|TRBV10-3|.
CAFQDWNTGELFF
>16|TRBJ1-5|TRBV4-2|few
CASSQDHRGSGQPQHF
>14|TRBJ1-2|TRBV2|.
CASSHRHRDNGYTF
>16|TRBJ2-1|TRBV3-1|.
CASRPTSGESYNEQFF
>16|TRBJ2-3|TRBV28|.
CASSLAGGARTDTQYF
>18|TRBJ2-1|TRBV7-2|.
CANSLASRGLADYNEQFF
>18|TRBJ2-2|TRBV6-2/TRBV6-3|.
CASRPQSAGPRDTGELFF
>13|TRBJ2-1|TRBV20-1|.
CSVAGQGVGEQFF
>18|TRBJ2-5|TRBV7-2|few
CASSSPLISGGLGETQYF
>17|TRBJ2-5|TRBV2|once
CASSGYRVAGGCRTQYF
>16|TRBJ2-1|TRBV6-1|.
CASSGAALGLFNEQFF
>15|TRBJ2-2|TRBV7-2|few
CASSFRGRHTGELFF
>13|TRBJ2-7|TRBV20-1|.
CSARDTNTYEQYF
>17|TRBJ2-5|TRBV7-2|.
CASSLGILAGGWETQYF
>15|TRBJ1-2|TRBV20-1|.
CSTRPPGQGDYGYTF
>16|TRBJ2-3|TRBV7-9|.
CASSRHSGGRTDTQYF
>14|TRBJ1-2|TRBV11-1|.
CASSLGGVAYGYTF
>15|TRBJ2-3|TRBV20-1|once
CSAPGTGWSTDTQYF
>14|TRBJ1-5|TRBV10-2|once
CASSQGAGGQPQHF
>13|TRBJ2-7|TRBV3-1|.
CASSPGLGVEQYF
>12|TRBJ2-1|TRBV5-5|.
CASSADYNEQFF
>17|TRBJ1-2|TRBV27|few
CASHPVAGRRANYGYTF
>13|TRBJ2-2|TRBV7-2|.
CASSPRAPGELFF
>17|TRBJ2-7|TRBV28|.
CASSLGGTSGQIYEQYF
>14|TRBJ1-6|TRBV11-2|.
CASSRTGLRAHLHF
>13|TRBJ2-4|TRBV7-9|once
CASSSSSGTAWYF
>15|.|TRBV18|.
CASSPSGQGAYEQYF
>15|TRBJ2-3|TRBV12-3/TRBV12-4|many
CASSQGLRRTDTQYF
>17|TRBJ2-2|TRBV6-1|.
CASSEGVSGRAFGELFF
>16|TRBJ1-5|TRBV4-3|few
CASSQDRGAFNQPQHF
>15|TRBJ2-7|TRBV7-2|.
CASSLDRSSGYEQYF
>15|TRBJ1-2|TRBV27|few
CASSLRRSHGYGYTF
>15|TRBJ2-3|TRBV20-1|few
CSAREGAGSTDTQYF
>13|TRBJ2-3|TRBV9|few
CASRGLPTDTQYF